These 21 T cell receptor beta chains were sequenced from one sample in a study of response to subunit inactivated influenza vaccine. TCRdb reprocessed the RT-PCR reads via MiXCR and lists one record per CDR3 protein. The top ten clones hold roughly 11% of a sample with more than 150,000 distinct CDR3 sequences, nearly 9.5% of them seen once. The specimen comprised non-naive T cells sorted from PBMCs, sampled on the day of vaccination. All receptors derive from a man between 50 and 59 years old who received an inactivated influenza vaccine.

This clonotype occurred a few times. V gene TRBV24-1 combines with J gene TRBJ2-7; TRBD2 might be the D (6 bases). CDR3 length equals 15 residues. Germline V gene sequence: CDR1 KGHDR, CDR2 SFDVKD. V gave up 7 bases and J gave up 3 bases, with 18 bases separating them. For the CDR3, the DNA is TGTGCCACCAGCAAAGTGAGGATGGGAGGCTACGAGCAGTACTTC. It yields the protein CATSKVRMGGYEQYF.

This clonotype has more than one count but fewer than ten. The rearrangement links TRBV20-1 to TRBJ1-2, with D possibly matching TRBD1 (6 bases). The germline V gene has CDR1 DFQATT and CDR2 SNEGSKA (reference sequence). The germline V and J ends were trimmed by 6 bases and 8 bases, with 19 bases remaining between them. CDR3 length equals 13 residues. The CDR3 is CSASGGPEEGYTF. For the CDR3, the DNA is TGCAGTGCCAGTGGGGGCCCGGAGGAAGGCTACACCTTC.

This clonotype was picked up a small number of times. The chain couples TRBV19 to TRBJ2-7, with D uncertain. Trimming left V 5 bases short and J 5 bases short, with 19 bases between. The CDR3 is 15 residues long. CDR1 LNHDA and CDR2 SQIVND come from the germline V gene (reference sequence). The CDR3 coding sequence is TGTGCCAGTAGTCGTTTGGACGGTCGGGTGGACGAGCAGTACTTC. Protein product: CASSRLDGRVDEQYF.

In its sample, this clonotype was seen many times. The V gene is TRBV7-9, the J gene TRBJ1-6; possibly TRBD1 for D (5 bases). Per the germline V gene, CDR1 is SEHNR and CDR2 is FQNEAQ (reference sequence). V lost 1 base to trimming and J lost 9 bases, with 13 bases between them. The CDR3 has 15 amino acids. The CDR3 loop is CASSLEGQGTSPLHF. The CDR3 nucleotides are TGTGCCAGCAGCTTAGAGGGCCAGGGCACTTCACCCCTCCACTTT. The full variable domain, its missing parts supplied by reference TRBV7-9 and TRBJ1-6, is DTGVSQNPRHKITKRGQNVTFRCDPISEHNRLYWYRQTLGQGPEFLTYFQNEAQLEKSRLLSDRFSAERPKGSFSTLEIQRTEQGDSAMYLCASSLEGQGTSPLHFGNGTRLTVT.

Ten or more counts support this clonotype. V is TRBV20-1 and J is TRBJ1-3, with D maybe TRBD1 (6 bases). Germline V gene lookup returns CDR1 DFQATT and CDR2 SNEGSKA (reference sequence). The V gene lost 5 bases and the J gene lost 4 bases, with 18 bases spanning the gap. The CDR3 is made up of 15 amino acids. The CDR3 protein is CSAPIPQGAGNTIYF. CDR3 coding DNA: TGCAGTGCTCCCATACCACAGGGAGCCGGAAACACCATATATTTT.

This clonotype has just a few counts. V gene TRBV27 combines with J gene TRBJ2-1; D remains ambiguous. Per germline, CDR1 MNHEY and CDR2 SMNVEV (reference sequence). The V end lost 8 bases, the J end lost 5 bases, and 25 bases lay between the germline ends. CDR3 length: 17 amino acids. CDR3 loop: CASGFLPPLLPHNEQFF. CDR3 in DNA: TGTGCCAGCGGGTTCCTTCCTCCTCTTCTCCCCCACAATGAGCAGTTCTTC.

At least ten counts were recorded for this clonotype. J is TRBJ1-1 and V is TRBV28; D is unresolved. V lost 6 bases, J lost 3 bases, and 8 bases lay in between. The CDR3 sequence is 12 residues long. CDR1 and CDR2 (germline): MDHEN, SYDVKM. In DNA form, the CDR3 reads TGTGCCAGCAGCTTAGGTTACACTGAAGCTTTCTTT. Translation: CASSLGYTEAFF.

This clonotype was picked up a small number of times. The chain is built from TRBV5-4 and TRBJ2-7; D gene unclear. Trimming took off 2 bases at V and 6 bases at J, with 15 bases between the two ends. CDR3 length equals 14 residues. Germline loops: CDR1 SGHNT, CDR2 YYREEE (reference sequence). The CDR3 loop is CASSFMSEYGEQYF. CDR3 DNA sequence: TGTGCCAGCAGCTTCATGTCAGAGTATGGCGAGCAGTACTTC.

This clonotype was counted only a few times. The rearrangement links TRBV7-8 to TRBJ1-1; 7 bases line up with TRBD1. The CDR3 totals 15 residues. Losses at the gene ends were 3 bases for V and 0 bases for J; bases not matched to a gene: 4. From germline, CDR1 is SGHVS and CDR2 FQNEAQ. This CDR3 reads CASSFQGQMNTEAFF. The CDR3 DNA sequence: TGTGCCAGCAGCTTCCAGGGACAGATGAACACTGAAGCTTTCTTT.

This clonotype showed up just a few times. The chain is built from TRBV3-1 and TRBJ2-1; 7 nucleotides line up with TRBD2. Germline loops: CDR1 LGHDT, CDR2 YNNKEL (reference sequence). The CDR3 runs to 14 residues. Unmatched junction bases numbered 3, after V lost 0 bases and J lost 7 bases. The CDR3 loop reads CASSQEGLLNEQFF. CDR3 nucleotide sequence: TGTGCCAGCAGCCAAGAGGGACTACTAAATGAGCAGTTCTTC.

This clonotype has at least ten counts. CDR3 region: CASSGLANTGELFF. In DNA, the CDR3 is TGTGCCAGCAGCGGTCTCGCGAACACCGGGGAGCTGTTTTTT. This chain joins TRBV9 and TRBJ2-2; D unresolved. Germline lookup yields CDR1 SGDLS and CDR2 YYNGEE. This CDR3 region has 14 residues. Deletions cut 3 bases from V and 0 bases from J, with 6 bases between.

This clonotype was seen repeatedly, ten times or more. V is TRBV4-1 and J is TRBJ2-7, with 10 bases matching TRBD2. The CDR3 covers 15 residues. V trimming: 1 base; J trimming: 4 bases; junction bases outside the gene matches: 4. Looked up from germline, CDR1 is MGHRA and CDR2 is YSYEKL. The DNA of the CDR3 is TGCGCCAGCAGCCAAGTAGCGGGGGGTTTTTACGAGCAGTACTTC. As protein: CASSQVAGGFYEQYF.

This clonotype was found many times. The chain has TRBV6-2 or TRBV6-3 and TRBJ1-1, with D hard to call. The germline V and J ends were trimmed by 5 bases and 1 base, with 8 bases remaining between them. The CDR3 sequence is 13 residues long. Germline CDR1 MNHEY, CDR2 SVGEGT. In nucleotides, the CDR3 is TGTGCCAGCAGTCCATACAAGAACACTGAAGCTTTCTTT. Its translation: CASSPYKNTEAFF.

This chain joins TRBV6-2 or TRBV6-3 and TRBJ1-1; 7 bases match TRBD1. The CDR3 has 14 residues. With V trimmed by 7 bases and J by 4 bases, 9 bases remained unmatched. CDR1 and CDR2 from the germline V gene are MNHEY and SVGEGT. The CDR3 DNA reads as TGTGCCAGCAATCGGGACAGCGGCTTCACTGAAGCTTTCTTT. It encodes CASNRDSGFTEAFF.

This clonotype has ten or more counts. V usage is TRBV7-9 and J usage is TRBJ2-1; 9 nucleotides agree with TRBD2. Germline lookup yields CDR1 SEHNR and CDR2 FQNEAQ (reference sequence). The CDR3 is made up of 15 amino acids. The V gene end was trimmed by 6 bases and the J gene end by 7 bases; junction bases not matched to a gene: 10. The CDR3 loop reads CASRRHSGSFNEQFF. The CDR3 region has the DNA TGTGCCAGCAGGAGGCATAGCGGGAGTTTTAATGAGCAGTTCTTC.

The genes are TRBV5-1 and TRBJ2-2; TRBD1 aligns across 7 bases. V trimming: 5 bases; J trimming: 5 bases; junction bases outside the gene matches: 6. CDR3 length: 14 amino acids. CDR1 SGHRS and CDR2 YFSETQ come from the germline V gene. CDR3 in DNA: TGCGCCAGCAGATTAACAGGGGCTACCGGGGAGCTGTTTTTT. Protein product: CASRLTGATGELFF.

This clonotype turned up a few times. The V gene is TRBV10-3, the J gene TRBJ2-3, with D perhaps TRBD1 (6 bases). This CDR3 region has 14 residues. V lost 6 bases to trimming and J lost 1 base, with 11 bases between them. The germline V gene has CDR1 ENHRY and CDR2 SYGVKD. The DNA of the CDR3 is TGTGCCATCAGAGGGGACACTCGCACAGATACGCAGTATTTT. Encoded protein: CAIRGDTRTDTQYF.

This clonotype has a handful of counts. The chain recombines TRBV6-2 or TRBV6-3 with TRBJ2-1; 9 nucleotides line up with TRBD1. The germline gives CDR1 MNHEY, CDR2 SVGEGT. J was trimmed by 4 bases and V by 0 bases; bases with no gene match: 4. The CDR3 has 16 amino acids. DNA of the CDR3: TGTGCCAGCAGTTACTCGGACAGGGGAGTTTACAATGAGCAGTTCTTC. Its translation is CASSYSDRGVYNEQFF.

This clonotype was recorded many times. The chain is built from TRBV7-2 and TRBJ2-1, with 8 bases matching TRBD1. The V segment lost 5 bases and the J segment 15 bases; nucleotides outside the gene matches: 12. Germline values: CDR1 SGHTA, CDR2 FQGNSA. The CDR3 consists of 13 residues. The CDR3 is CASSLDGTGRGFF. The CDR3 coding sequence is TGTGCCAGCAGCCTCGACGGGACAGGCCGGGGGTTCTTC.

The chain recombines TRBV28 with TRBJ1-2; no reliable D call. The CDR3 is 14 residues long. Between the trimmed V and J ends, which lost 2 bases and 4 bases, there was a span of 11 bases. Germline V CDR1 and CDR2: MDHEN, SYDVKM. CDR3 nucleotide sequence: TGTGCCAGCAGTTTAATTGCAGAGCCCTATGGCTACACCTTC. Translation: CASSLIAEPYGYTF.

This chain uses TRBV2 with TRBJ2-1; TRBD2 matches at 11 bases. The CDR3 totals 16 residues. Germline V lookup: CDR1 SNHLY, CDR2 FYNNEI. V was clipped by 6 bases and J by 2 bases; unmatched bases: 6. In DNA, the CDR3 is TGTGCCAGCAGAGCCCGGACTAGCGGGCCCTACAATGAGCAGTTCTTC. Translation gives CASRARTSGPYNEQFF.